This is a list of T cell receptor beta chains from one sample in a study of radiation and T cells in renal cell carcinoma. This table comes from immunoSEQ multiplex PCR, and its TCRdb copy is limited to in-frame clones, with some not included. The profile shows around 120,000 clones, roughly four fifths of them singletons. Sequencing was performed on blood, taken from a patient whose treatment included radiotherapy and nephrectomy. The receptors were gathered from a woman aged 60-75 years with renal cell carcinoma. Each CDR3 is given with its conserved first and last residue. The order of the fields is V gene, D gene, J gene, clone size, CDR3 protein, CDR3 DNA. The D gene is left open where the match is weak. Some rows mark clone size as missing; the rest say once, few, many or name a class of expanded clone.

v_gene: TRBV5-1; d_gene: TRBD2; j_gene: TRBJ2-7; abundance: -; CDR3aa: CASRGGGREEQYF; CDR3nt: TGCGCCAGCAGGGGCGGGGGGCGAGAGGAGCAGTACTTC
v_gene: TRBV6-1; d_gene: -; j_gene: TRBJ1-4; abundance: -; CDR3aa: CASSGFPSDGDEKLFF; CDR3nt: TGTGCCAGCAGTGGGTTTCCCTCCGATGGGGATGAAAAACTGTTTTTT
v_gene: TRBV9; d_gene: TRBD1; j_gene: TRBJ2-5; abundance: -; CDR3aa: CASSAGTGGAETQYF; CDR3nt: TGTGCCAGCAGCGCCGGGACAGGTGGGGCAGAGACCCAGTACTTC
v_gene: TRBV7-9; d_gene: -; j_gene: TRBJ2-2; abundance: -; CDR3aa: CASGFRVPGELFF; CDR3nt: TGTGCCAGCGGCTTCAGAGTCCCCGGGGAGCTGTTTTTT
v_gene: TRBV7-9; d_gene: TRBD1; j_gene: TRBJ1-5; abundance: -; CDR3aa: CASSYFVGTGDQPQHF; CDR3nt: TGTGCCAGCAGCTACTTCGTTGGGACAGGGGATCAGCCCCAGCATTTT
v_gene: TRBV28; d_gene: TRBD1; j_gene: TRBJ1-2; abundance: -; CDR3aa: CASSPDRGSYGYTF; CDR3nt: TGTGCCAGCAGCCCGGACAGGGGGTCCTATGGCTACACCTTC
v_gene: TRBV18; d_gene: -; j_gene: TRBJ2-7; abundance: -; CDR3aa: CASSPSIDRTYEQYF; CDR3nt: TGTGCCAGCTCACCGTCAATTGACAGAACCTACGAGCAGTACTTC
v_gene: TRBV18; d_gene: TRBD2; j_gene: TRBJ2-1; abundance: once; CDR3aa: CASSPATQRGNEQFF; CDR3nt: TGTGCCAGCTCACCGGCCACCCAGCGGGGGAATGAGCAGTTCTTC
v_gene: TRBV9; d_gene: -; j_gene: TRBJ2-1; abundance: -; CDR3aa: CASSVGDTFVDEQFF; CDR3nt: TGTGCCAGCAGCGTAGGGGACACCTTTGTGGATGAGCAGTTCTTC
v_gene: TRBV25-1; d_gene: -; j_gene: TRBJ2-2; abundance: few; CDR3aa: CASSVLTANTGELFF; CDR3nt: TGTGCCAGCAGTGTTTTGACAGCGAACACCGGGGAGCTGTTTTTT
v_gene: TRBV19; d_gene: -; j_gene: TRBJ1-1; abundance: once; CDR3aa: CASTPRTADSEAFF; CDR3nt: TGTGCCAGTACTCCTAGGACAGCTGATAGTGAAGCTTTCTTT
v_gene: TRBV6-4; d_gene: TRBD1; j_gene: TRBJ1-2; abundance: -; CDR3aa: CASRTGQPIYGYTF; CDR3nt: TGTGCCAGCAGGACGGGACAGCCCATCTATGGCTACACCTTC
v_gene: TRBV7-9; d_gene: TRBD2; j_gene: TRBJ2-1; abundance: -; CDR3aa: CASTEGLASSGDEQFF; CDR3nt: TGTGCCAGCACCGAGGGACTAGCGTCGTCGGGGGATGAGCAGTTCTTC
v_gene: TRBV13; d_gene: -; j_gene: TRBJ2-7; abundance: -; CDR3aa: CASSLERRSYEQYF; CDR3nt: TGTGCCAGCAGCTTAGAGCGCCGGAGCTACGAGCAGTACTTC
v_gene: TRBV19; d_gene: -; j_gene: TRBJ2-7; abundance: -; CDR3aa: CASSINRLGAYEQYF; CDR3nt: TGTGCCAGTAGTATAAACAGACTTGGGGCCTACGAGCAGTACTTC
v_gene: TRBV29-1; d_gene: -; j_gene: TRBJ2-7; abundance: once; CDR3aa: CSVIQGGEQYF; CDR3nt: TGCAGCGTCATACAGGGAGGGGAGCAGTACTTC
v_gene: TRBV10-3; d_gene: -; j_gene: TRBJ2-1; abundance: -; CDR3aa: CAISESEQGYNEQFF; CDR3nt: TGTGCCATCAGTGAGTCGGAGCAGGGGTACAATGAGCAGTTCTTC
v_gene: TRBV6-5; d_gene: TRBD1; j_gene: TRBJ2-7; abundance: -; CDR3aa: CASTTGQGVTYEQYF; CDR3nt: TGTGCCTCCACCACCGGACAGGGGGTAACCTACGAGCAGTACTTC
v_gene: TRBV7-9; d_gene: -; j_gene: TRBJ1-1; abundance: many; CDR3aa: CASSLDGGPEEAFF; CDR3nt: TGTGCCAGCAGCTTAGACGGCGGCCCTGAGGAAGCTTTCTTT
v_gene: TRBV7-6; d_gene: -; j_gene: TRBJ2-2; abundance: few; CDR3aa: CASSLRTGLATGELFF; CDR3nt: TGTGCCAGCAGCTTACGGACTGGTTTGGCCACCGGGGAGCTGTTTTTT
v_gene: TRBV5-1; d_gene: -; j_gene: TRBJ2-7; abundance: -; CDR3aa: CASSRISDSYNEQYF; CDR3nt: TGCGCCAGCAGCCGCATATCGGACAGCTACAACGAGCAGTACTTC
v_gene: TRBV5-4; d_gene: TRBD2; j_gene: TRBJ2-7; abundance: -; CDR3aa: CASSLVSGGTYEQYF; CDR3nt: TGTGCCAGCAGCTTGGTGAGCGGGGGGACCTACGAGCAGTACTTC
v_gene: TRBV10-3; d_gene: TRBD2; j_gene: TRBJ2-1; abundance: -; CDR3aa: CAISAVAGGGNEQFF; CDR3nt: TGTGCCATCAGTGCTGTGGCGGGAGGAGGGAATGAGCAGTTCTTC
v_gene: TRBV29-1; d_gene: -; j_gene: TRBJ2-7; abundance: -; CDR3aa: CSAGTGFRSYEQYF; CDR3nt: TGCAGCGCCGGAACAGGGTTTCGTTCCTACGAGCAGTACTTC
v_gene: TRBV9; d_gene: -; j_gene: TRBJ2-7; abundance: -; CDR3aa: CASSVGVASYEQYF; CDR3nt: TGTGCCAGCAGCGTAGGGGTAGCCTCCTACGAGCAGTACTTC
v_gene: TRBV28; d_gene: -; j_gene: TRBJ1-2; abundance: -; CDR3aa: CASSPEFLDYGYTF; CDR3nt: TGTGCCAGCAGTCCCGAGTTCCTGGACTATGGCTACACCTTC
v_gene: TRBV6-1; d_gene: -; j_gene: TRBJ2-2; abundance: -; CDR3aa: CASSEAGRTGELFF; CDR3nt: TGTGCCAGCAGTGAGGCAGGGAGGACCGGGGAGCTGTTTTTT
v_gene: TRBV29-1; d_gene: -; j_gene: TRBJ1-5; abundance: -; CDR3aa: CSVQGYGQPQHF; CDR3nt: TGCAGCGTTCAGGGATATGGTCAGCCCCAGCATTTT
v_gene: TRBV15; d_gene: TRBD1; j_gene: TRBJ2-7; abundance: -; CDR3aa: CATSRPGTGDPRREQYF; CDR3nt: TGTGCCACCAGCAGACCCGGGACAGGGGACCCTAGGCGCGAGCAGTACTTC
v_gene: TRBV9; d_gene: -; j_gene: TRBJ1-1; abundance: few; CDR3aa: CASSTHYGNTEAFF; CDR3nt: TGTGCCAGCAGCACCCACTATGGGAACACTGAAGCTTTCTTT
v_gene: TRBV12-5; d_gene: -; j_gene: TRBJ2-7; abundance: -; CDR3aa: CASGLSAREFYEQYF; CDR3nt: TGTGCTAGTGGTTTGAGCGCCAGGGAATTCTACGAGCAGTACTTC
v_gene: TRBV19; d_gene: TRBD1; j_gene: TRBJ2-7; abundance: -; CDR3aa: CASQGTGGIYEQYF; CDR3nt: TGTGCCAGTCAGGGGACAGGGGGCATCTACGAGCAGTACTTC
v_gene: TRBV30; d_gene: -; j_gene: TRBJ1-1; abundance: -; CDR3aa: CAWTPRTPNTEAFF; CDR3nt: TGTGCCTGGACCCCCCGCACACCGAACACTGAAGCTTTCTTT
v_gene: TRBV30; d_gene: -; j_gene: TRBJ2-2; abundance: -; CDR3aa: CAWSDTWIRGELFF; CDR3nt: TGTGCCTGGAGTGATACCTGGATTCGGGGGGAGCTGTTTTTT
v_gene: TRBV7-9; d_gene: -; j_gene: TRBJ1-4; abundance: -; CDR3aa: CASSQGLANEKLFF; CDR3nt: TGTGCCAGCAGCCAGGGACTTGCTAATGAAAAACTGTTTTTT
v_gene: TRBV7-9; d_gene: TRBD2; j_gene: TRBJ2-5; abundance: few; CDR3aa: CASSLYGRGTSGRSETQYF; CDR3nt: TGTGCCAGCAGCTTATATGGCAGGGGGACTAGCGGGAGAAGTGAGACCCAGTACTTC
v_gene: TRBV28; d_gene: TRBD1; j_gene: TRBJ1-5; abundance: few; CDR3aa: CASSPPGTGGFQPQHF; CDR3nt: TGTGCCAGCAGTCCACCTGGGACAGGGGGCTTTCAGCCCCAGCATTTT
v_gene: TRBV9; d_gene: -; j_gene: TRBJ2-1; abundance: once; CDR3aa: CASSVGGAEQFF; CDR3nt: TGTGCCAGCAGCGTAGGTGGGGCTGAGCAGTTCTTC
v_gene: TRBV29-1; d_gene: -; j_gene: TRBJ1-4; abundance: -; CDR3aa: CSARRGFNEKLFF; CDR3nt: TGCAGCGCCAGGAGAGGGTTTAATGAAAAACTGTTTTTT
v_gene: TRBV19; d_gene: -; j_gene: TRBJ2-3; abundance: -; CDR3aa: CASSIGTASTDTQYF; CDR3nt: TGTGCCAGTAGTATAGGGACAGCCAGCACAGATACGCAGTATTTT
v_gene: TRBV29-1; d_gene: TRBD2; j_gene: TRBJ2-7; abundance: -; CDR3aa: CKRLAGVAEQYF; CDR3nt: TGCAAACGGTTAGCGGGAGTCGCCGAGCAGTACTTC
v_gene: TRBV10-3; d_gene: -; j_gene: TRBJ2-3; abundance: few; CDR3aa: CAISESVGLVGTDTQYF; CDR3nt: TGTGCCATCAGTGAGTCGGTTGGTCTAGTTGGCACAGATACGCAGTATTTT
v_gene: TRBV7-2; d_gene: -; j_gene: TRBJ1-3; abundance: -; CDR3aa: CASSLTPGNTIYF; CDR3nt: TGTGCCAGCAGCTTGACACCAGGAAACACCATATATTTT
v_gene: TRBV6-1; d_gene: TRBD2; j_gene: TRBJ2-7; abundance: -; CDR3aa: CASSDSGGLGSEQYF; CDR3nt: TGTGCCAGCAGTGATAGCGGGGGGCTAGGGAGCGAGCAGTACTTC
v_gene: TRBV6-1; d_gene: -; j_gene: TRBJ2-7; abundance: -; CDR3aa: CASSEATGSYEQYF; CDR3nt: TGTGCCAGCAGTGAAGCAACTGGCTCCTACGAGCAGTACTTC
v_gene: TRBV4-1; d_gene: -; j_gene: TRBJ2-4; abundance: -; CDR3aa: CASSQDPGRDIQYF; CDR3nt: TGCGCCAGCAGCCAAGACCCGGGTCGGGACATTCAGTACTTC
v_gene: TRBV29-1; d_gene: TRBD1; j_gene: TRBJ2-3; abundance: -; CDR3aa: CSGRTGGSDTQYF; CDR3nt: TGCAGCGGTAGGACAGGGGGCTCAGATACGCAGTATTTT
v_gene: TRBV27; d_gene: TRBD1; j_gene: TRBJ1-4; abundance: -; CDR3aa: CASSDRGGEKLFF; CDR3nt: TGTGCCAGCAGTGACAGGGGGGGTGAAAAACTGTTTTTT
v_gene: TRBV5-6; d_gene: -; j_gene: TRBJ2-7; abundance: -; CDR3aa: CASSLAGQSPYEQYF; CDR3nt: TGTGCCAGCAGCTTGGCCGGGCAGAGCCCCTACGAGCAGTACTTC
v_gene: TRBV7-9; d_gene: TRBD2; j_gene: TRBJ2-3; abundance: once; CDR3aa: CASSSRGLANQWDTQYF; CDR3nt: TGTGCCAGCAGCTCCCGCGGACTAGCCAATCAGTGGGATACGCAGTATTTT
v_gene: TRBV19; d_gene: TRBD2; j_gene: TRBJ2-1; abundance: -; CDR3aa: CAAGGGEQFF; CDR3nt: TGTGCCGCGGGGGGCGGTGAGCAGTTCTTC
v_gene: TRBV19; d_gene: -; j_gene: TRBJ2-5; abundance: -; CDR3aa: CAGSKGHGQTQYF; CDR3nt: TGTGCCGGCAGTAAGGGGCATGGGCAGACCCAGTACTTC
v_gene: TRBV28; d_gene: TRBD1; j_gene: TRBJ1-1; abundance: -; CDR3aa: CASRRRFQGQLNTEAFF; CDR3nt: TGTGCCAGCAGACGACGGTTCCAGGGACAGTTGAACACTGAAGCTTTCTTT
v_gene: TRBV10-1; d_gene: TRBD1; j_gene: TRBJ1-5; abundance: -; CDR3aa: CASSESVRTGGGSNQPQHF; CDR3nt: TGCGCCAGCAGTGAGTCTGTACGGACAGGGGGCGGAAGCAATCAGCCCCAGCATTTT
v_gene: TRBV28; d_gene: TRBD1; j_gene: TRBJ2-7; abundance: -; CDR3aa: CASSLGTGAYEQYF; CDR3nt: TGTGCCAGCAGTTTAGGGACAGGGGCCTACGAGCAGTACTTC
v_gene: TRBV5-1; d_gene: -; j_gene: TRBJ2-1; abundance: -; CDR3aa: CASSLPGPQTDNEQFF; CDR3nt: TGCGCCAGCAGCTTACCGGGACCCCAAACAGACAATGAGCAGTTCTTC
v_gene: TRBV5-1; d_gene: -; j_gene: TRBJ2-7; abundance: -; CDR3aa: CASSLAGLDAYEQYF; CDR3nt: TGCGCCAGCAGCTTGGCGGGACTCGACGCCTACGAGCAGTACTTC
v_gene: TRBV9; d_gene: -; j_gene: TRBJ2-3; abundance: -; CDR3aa: CASSVSGGILPTDTQYF; CDR3nt: TGTGCCAGCAGCGTAAGTGGGGGCATCCTACCCACAGATACGCAGTATTTT
v_gene: TRBV5-1; d_gene: TRBD2; j_gene: TRBJ2-1; abundance: -; CDR3aa: CASSWTSGGEQFF; CDR3nt: TGCGCCAGCAGCTGGACTAGCGGAGGTGAGCAGTTCTTC